What follows are 26 T cell receptor beta chains derived from one specimen sequenced in a study of regulatory T cells in long-lasting Graves disease (dated by TCRdb to the early 2020s). The library was built by means of multiplex PCR. The sequencer listed for this sample is Illumina HiSeq 4000. To build TCR beta libraries, CDR3 regions were amplified by Arm-PCR using iRepertoire HTBI primers. TCRdb handled the public reads itself, with Q25 trimming in fastp and clone calling in MiXCR, and kept productive beta chains. For every CDR3 protein sequence, its rows merge into one entry that carries the most common genes and DNA. Within this sample are under 400,000 distinct CDR3 sequences, with about a sixth of them counted one time only. Roughly 29% of the sample rests with the top ten. The sample's time point label, decoded: newly diagnosed GD, antithyroid drugs for less than 3 months. For both TCR sequencing and RNA sequencing, RNA was extracted from PBMCs in TRIzol.

These data were also filed under a second study, of T cells in Graves' hyperthyroidism and ophthalmopathy.

Sequences were derived from peripheral blood mononuclear cells (PBMCs), sampled at new diagnosis, from a patient treated with antithyroid drugs. Source of these receptors: a man aged 35 to 55 with Graves disease. Donor details come from another sample of the same person, matched by shared clones.

This clonotype has at least ten counts. The V call is TRBV9, the J call TRBJ2-1; D is unclear. V was clipped by 4 bases and J by 5 bases, with 13 bases between them. CDR1 SGDLS and CDR2 YYNGEE come from the germline V gene. The CDR3 contains 14 residues. This CDR3 reads CASSLNSRNNEQFF. CDR3 in DNA: TGTGCCAGCAGCCTGAATAGCAGAAACAATGAGCAGTTCTTC.

This rearrangement joins TRBV6-1 to TRBJ2-1; 13 nucleotides agree with TRBD2. The ends lost 6 bases at V and 4 bases at J; junction bases unmatched: 6. CDR1 is MNHNS, CDR2 SASEGT, per germline. The CDR3 is made up of 16 amino acids. CDR3 nucleotides: TGTGCCAGCAGAAGGACTAGCGGGGGCCTTTACAATGAGCAGTTCTTC. It is translated as CASRRTSGGLYNEQFF.

The chain links TRBV7-8 to TRBJ1-2; D may be TRBD1 (5 bases). Germline V gives CDR1 SGHVS, CDR2 FQNEAQ. The CDR3 covers 13 residues. V was cut by 4 bases and J by 6 bases, with 12 bases left in between. CDR3 coding DNA: TGTGCCAGCAGCTCAATTCAGGGAAATGGCTACACCTTC. Protein: CASSSIQGNGYTF. The full variable domain, its missing parts supplied by reference TRBV7-8 and TRBJ1-2, is GAGVSQSPRYKVAKRGQDVALRCDPISGHVSLFWYQQALGQGPEFLTYFQNEAQLDKSGLPSDRFFAERPEGSVSTLKIQRTQQEDSAVYLCASSSIQGNGYTFGSGTRLTVV.

V usage is TRBV20-1 and J usage is TRBJ2-5; 8 nucleotides agree with TRBD1. With V trimmed by 0 bases and J by 4 bases, 7 bases remained unmatched. Per germline, CDR1 DFQATT and CDR2 SNEGSKA (reference sequence). This CDR3 spans 15 amino acids. CDR3 residues: CSARDPGGRGETQYF. DNA for the CDR3: TGCAGTGCTAGAGACCCAGGGGGCCGTGGAGAGACCCAGTACTTC.

Ten or more counts support this clonotype. The V call is TRBV7-2, the J call TRBJ2-2; 9 bases are shared with TRBD2. There are 15 residues in the CDR3. The germline V gene has CDR1 SGHTA and CDR2 FQGNSA. Trimming cost V 2 bases and J 7 bases; bases outside gene matches: 5. CDR3 coding DNA: TGTGCCAGCAGCTTACGCGGGGGGGCTGGCGGGGAGCTGTTTTTT. Translated, it gives CASSLRGGAGGELFF.

This sequence joins TRBV5-1 and TRBJ2-1, with TRBD2 matching 9 bases. The end of the DNA aligns better with TRBJ2-5, so the J call may be wrong. The germline V gene encodes CDR1 SGHRS and CDR2 YFSETQ. There are 17 residues in the CDR3. CDR3 nucleotide sequence: TGCGCCAGCAGCTTGGGGCTAGCGGGGCTGACAGAAGAGACCCAGTACTTC. Translating gives CASSLGLAGLTEETQYF.

In this sample, this clonotype turned up many times. J is TRBJ1-1 and V is TRBV4-1; a weak D match, TRBD1 (5 bases). V gave up 1 base and J gave up 0 bases, with 15 bases separating them. The CDR3 length is 17 residues. Germline V gene sequence: CDR1 MGHRA, CDR2 YSYEKL. The CDR3 region has the DNA TGCGCCAGCAGCCAAGTTATGCGCCGGGACCTGAACACTGAAGCTTTCTTT. Translated: CASSQVMRRDLNTEAFF.

This clonotype was found many times. V gene TRBV5-1 combines with J gene TRBJ2-6; maybe TRBD1 (6 bases). Germline CDR1 SGHRS, CDR2 YFSETQ. V lost 4 bases and J lost 0, with 8 bases in between. This CDR3 spans 15 amino acids. The CDR3 coding sequence is TGCGCCAGCAGCGGACAGAGCTCTGGGGCCAACGTCCTGACTTTC. As protein: CASSGQSSGANVLTF.

This clonotype appeared many times. The chain combines TRBV25-1 with TRBJ1-1; D is ambiguous. Between the trimmed V and J ends, which lost 2 bases and 1 base, there was a span of 8 bases. This CDR3 contains 14 residues. CDR1 and CDR2 (germline): MGHDK, SYGVNS. CDR3 in DNA: TGTGCCAGCAGTGAAGTGTACGGGAACACTGAAGCTTTCTTT. Its protein is CASSEVYGNTEAFF.

This clonotype was found a few times. The chain has TRBV4-3 and TRBJ2-3; a possible D gene is TRBD2 (5 bases). The CDR3 is 15 amino acids. Per the germline V gene, CDR1 is LGHNA and CDR2 is YSLEER. V was trimmed by 4 bases and J by 1 base, leaving 12 bases between them. The CDR3 bases are TGCGCCAGCAGCCTAGGCGTGCGGGGCACAGATACGCAGTATTTT. Residues: CASSLGVRGTDTQYF.

The sample holds many counts of this clonotype. The gene calls are TRBV7-2 and TRBJ2-2, with 7 bases fitting TRBD1. The CDR3 consists of 20 residues. Germline V CDR1 and CDR2: SGHTA, FQGNSA. With V trimmed by 5 bases and J by 5 bases, 23 bases remained unmatched. In nucleotides, the CDR3 is TGTGCCAGCAGCCGACGCCCCCCAGGGGGAGACCTTGAAGGGACCGGGGAGCTGTTTTTT. Residues: CASSRRPPGGDLEGTGELFF.

This clonotype turned up a few times. A much larger clone differs from this one at a single base, so this may be a read error. The chain links TRBV6-5 to TRBJ2-7; 7 bases fit TRBD2. The CDR3 totals 14 residues. Germline CDR1 MNHEY, CDR2 SVGAGI. J gave up 6 bases and V 2 bases, and 7 bases lay outside the gene matches. CDR3 sequence (DNA): TGTGCCAGCAGTTACCGGGGGGTTGGCTGCGAGCAGTACTTC. Protein: CASSYRGVGCEQYF.

This clonotype was picked up a small number of times. V gene TRBV20-1 combines with J gene TRBJ1-5, with 7 bases that match TRBD1. Germline CDR1 reads DFQATT; CDR2 reads SNEGSKA (reference sequence). CDR3 length: 16 amino acids. The V and J ends lost 0 bases and 6 bases, in that order; junction bases with no gene match: 11. The CDR3 sequence is CSARDRRTGSFQPQHF. CDR3 bases: TGCAGTGCTAGAGATAGGAGGACAGGATCTTTTCAGCCCCAGCATTTT.

The chain uses TRBV7-2 and TRBJ1-2; D unresolved. V was pared by 6 bases and J by 0 bases, with 14 bases between. Germline assignment: CDR1 SGHTA and CDR2 FQGNSA. The CDR3 sequence is 15 residues long. The CDR3 loop is CASRILHMANYGYTF. The CDR3 bases are TGTGCCAGCAGAATTCTACATATGGCTAACTATGGCTACACCTTC.

This clonotype was counted ten times or more. CDR3 DNA: TGTGCCAGCAGCTTATCACGGGGCGATACGCAGTATTTT. Translating it yields CASSLSRGDTQYF. This chain joins TRBV7-2 and TRBJ2-3; the D gene could be TRBD1 or TRBD2 (5 bases each). Trimming pared 2 bases from V and 6 bases from J, leaving 9 bases between. CDR3 length: 13 amino acids. Germline CDR1 is SGHTA and CDR2 is FQGNSA.

This clonotype was counted many times. V and J are TRBV7-6 and TRBJ2-5; D not certain. From germline, CDR1 is SGHVS and CDR2 FNYEAQ. V was clipped by 2 bases and J by 4 bases, with 11 bases between them. The CDR3 runs 14 residues. The CDR3 spells CASSLNGPRETQYF. CDR3 sequence (DNA): TGTGCCAGCAGCTTAAACGGGCCTCGAGAGACCCAGTACTTC.

In this sample, this clonotype turned up many times. The chain recombines TRBV20-1 with TRBJ1-5; D is possibly TRBD1 (5 bases). The CDR3 spans 13 residues. Germline assignment: CDR1 DFQATT and CDR2 SNEGSKA (reference sequence). Trimming stripped 6 bases from V and 5 bases from J, with 14 bases between. CDR3 coding DNA: TGCAGTGCGAATAATCAGGGAGATCAGCCCCAGCATTTT. It codes for CSANNQGDQPQHF.

The V call is TRBV24-1, the J call TRBJ1-4; the D gene is possibly TRBD1 (6 bases). Trimming removed 8 bases from V and 8 bases from J, with 20 bases in between. CDR1 and CDR2 from the germline V gene are KGHDR and SFDVKD. The CDR3 runs 15 residues. The CDR3 reads CATKPDRRGGEKLFF. The CDR3 DNA reads as TGTGCCACCAAACCTGACAGGAGGGGAGGAGAAAAACTGTTTTTT.

The sample holds many counts of this clonotype. The chain recombines TRBV20-1 with TRBJ1-4; TRBD1 matches at 11 bases. CDR1 DFQATT and CDR2 SNEGSKA come from the germline V gene (reference sequence). This CDR3 region has 15 residues. Germline trimming cut 5 bases from V and 1 base from J; bases unmatched to any gene: 3. CDR3 sequence: CSAPGTGGTNEKLFF. The CDR3 nucleotides are TGCAGTGCTCCCGGGACAGGGGGAACTAATGAAAAACTGTTTTTT.

This clonotype was recorded many times. This sequence joins TRBV20-1 and TRBJ2-1; D tentatively fits TRBD1 or TRBD2 (5 bases each). Germline V lookup: CDR1 DFQATT, CDR2 SNEGSKA (reference sequence). This CDR3 is 15 amino acids long. Trimming took 2 bases from V and 5 from J, leaving 16 bases between them. CDR3 coding DNA: TGCAGTGCTAGAACCGGCCGGGACGCCGACAATGAGCAGTTCTTC. This translates into CSARTGRDADNEQFF.

This clonotype was observed at least ten times. The chain recombines TRBV6-1 with TRBJ2-5, with TRBD2 matching 14 bases. CDR1 and CDR2 (germline): MNHNS, SASEGT. This CDR3 contains 15 residues. V lost 4 bases, J lost 2 bases, and 0 bases stayed unmatched. CDR3 DNA: TGTGCCAGCAGTGGACTAGCGGGGGGGCAAGAGACCCAGTACTTC. It specifies CASSGLAGGQETQYF.

The genes are TRBV20-1 and TRBJ2-3, with 8 bases aligning to TRBD2. The CDR3 length is 14 residues. Germline V gene data show CDR1 as DFQATT and CDR2 as SNEGSKA (reference sequence). V dropped 3 bases and J dropped 2; count of bases not matched to a gene: 4. CDR3 amino acids: CSASIGGDTDTQYF. CDR3 nucleotide sequence: TGCAGTGCTAGTATCGGGGGGGACACAGATACGCAGTATTTT.

The V and J genes are TRBV11-2 and TRBJ1-2; the D gene is possibly TRBD1 (6 bases). Germline V gene data show CDR1 as SGHAT and CDR2 as FQNNGV. The V end was cut by 6 bases, the J end by 7 bases, with 15 bases between. This CDR3 region has 13 residues. CDR3 sequence (DNA): TGTGCCAGCAGGTCCCAGGGGCGCTGTGGCTACACCTTC. Amino acid sequence: CASRSQGRCGYTF.

This clonotype was seen at least ten times. CDR3 region: CASRLGTFAGQFF. CDR3 DNA sequence: TGTGCCAGCAGGTTGGGGACTTTCGCTGGGCAGTTCTTC. The rearrangement links TRBV12-3 or TRBV12-4 to TRBJ2-1; maybe TRBD2 (6 bases). The V and J ends lost 6 bases and 12 bases respectively, with 18 bases between them. The CDR3 consists of 13 residues.

This clonotype was detected ten times or more. The chain combines TRBV5-6 with TRBJ1-1, with 11 bases matching TRBD1. This CDR3 is 15 amino acids long. With 4 bases clipped from V and 2 bases from J, the junction kept 4 bases outside the gene matches. CDR1 is SGHDT, CDR2 YYEEEE, per germline. This chain's CDR3 is CASSARTGGNTEAFF. The DNA of the CDR3 is TGTGCCAGCAGCGCCAGGACAGGGGGCAACACTGAAGCTTTCTTT.

This clonotype showed up many times. J is TRBJ1-2 and V is TRBV12-3 or TRBV12-4; D is uncertain. V was cut by 1 base and J by 7 bases, with 10 bases left in between. CDR3 size: 13 residues. DNA for the CDR3: TGTGCCAGCAGTTTAGTACTGACGGGTGGCTACACCTTC. This translates into CASSLVLTGGYTF.